Listed here are 23 T cell receptor beta chains from one sample, sequenced in a study of shared clonotypes between healthy human individuals. Naive CD8 cells comprised CD45RO-negative, CCR7-positively selected cells, excluding terminally differentiated effector memory CD45RA+ cells. Assay used: immunoSEQ multiplex PCR; TCRdb lists only in-frame clones, some missing. This table holds roughly 1,800,000 clones, about 95% found once. Sequenced: naive CD8+ T cells sorted from blood. The receptors were sampled from a man aged 18 to 29 in good health.

The gene calls are TRBV5-1 and TRBJ2-1; 8 nucleotides agree with TRBD2. The CDR3 contains 16 residues. J was trimmed by 2 bases and V by 2 bases; bases with no gene match: 6. CDR1 and CDR2 (germline): SGHRS, YFSETQ. Written as DNA, the CDR3 is TGCGCCAGCAGCTTCGACACTAGCGGTACCTACAATGAGCAGTTCTTC. Amino acid sequence: CASSFDTSGTYNEQFF. The whole variable domain, filled in from reference TRBV5-1 and TRBJ2-1, reads KAGVTQTPRYLIKTRGQQVTLSCSPISGHRSVSWYQQTPGQGLQFLFEYFSETQRNKGNFPGRFSGRQFSNSRSEMNVSTLELGDSALYLCASSFDTSGTYNEQFFGPGTRLTVL.

This clone was seen only once. This sequence joins TRBV7-2 and TRBJ2-7; D is perhaps TRBD1 (6 bases). The germline V gene encodes CDR1 SGHTA and CDR2 FQGNSA. The CDR3 has 13 residues. Trimming took off 10 bases at V and 3 bases at J, with 16 bases between the two ends. In DNA form, the CDR3 reads TGTGCCACCGAATACCAGGGGTACTACGAGCAGTACTTC. Its protein is CATEYQGYYEQYF.

The chain joins TRBV19 to TRBJ2-7; 11 bases agree with TRBD1. Germline V gene lookup returns CDR1 LNHDA and CDR2 SQIVND (reference sequence). The CDR3 length is 15 residues. V gave up 7 bases and J gave up 2 bases; unmatched junction bases: 7. CDR3 in amino acids: CASTMGTGGTYEQYF. CDR3 in DNA: TGTGCCAGTACCATGGGGACAGGGGGTACCTACGAGCAGTACTTC.

The chain carries TRBV7-2 and TRBJ2-1, with D uncertain. This CDR3 is built from 13 residues. V was cut by 0 bases and J by 8 bases, with 8 bases left in between. The germline V gene has CDR1 SGHTA and CDR2 FQGNSA. The CDR3 here is CASSLAVLYEQFF. The CDR3 DNA reads TGTGCCAGCAGCTTAGCGGTATTGTATGAGCAGTTCTTC.

The V call is TRBV5-5, the J call TRBJ2-7, with 10 bases matching TRBD2. V lost 1 base, J lost 3 bases, and 4 bases stayed unmatched. Germline V gene lookup returns CDR1 SGHKS and CDR2 YYEKEE (reference sequence). This CDR3 spans 15 amino acids. This chain's CDR3 is CASSLSSGSGYEQYF. DNA for the CDR3: TGTGCCAGCAGCTTGTCTAGCGGGAGCGGCTACGAGCAGTACTTC.

This clone was seen once. The chain links TRBV2 to TRBJ2-3; 8 nucleotides line up with TRBD1. Trimming took 2 bases from V and 3 from J; bases not matched to a gene: 4. CDR1 SNHLY and CDR2 FYNNEI come from the germline V gene. The CDR3 consists of 15 residues. The CDR3 is CASSEWTGMTDTQYF. The CDR3 bases are TGTGCCAGCAGTGAATGGACAGGGATGACAGATACGCAGTATTTT.

The rearrangement links TRBV6-5 to TRBJ2-7, with unresolved D. The CDR3 loop spans 13 amino acids. Germline lookup yields CDR1 MNHEY and CDR2 SVGAGI. V lost 0 bases and J 6 bases, leaving 9 bases between the germline ends. DNA for the CDR3: TGTGCCAGCAGTTACTCGATAACTGGCGAGCAGTACTTC. It translates to CASSYSITGEQYF.

The gene calls are TRBV28 and TRBJ2-7; D might be TRBD1 (7 bases). This CDR3 region has 14 residues. The germline gives CDR1 MDHEN, CDR2 SYDVKM. V lost 6 bases and J 6 bases, leaving 18 bases between the germline ends. CDR3 region: CASRKIHRGGEQYF. The DNA for the CDR3 is TGTGCCAGCAGAAAAATCCACAGGGGAGGCGAGCAGTACTTC.

V gene TRBV15 combines with J gene TRBJ2-1, with D perhaps TRBD1 (5 bases). The ends were cut back, 2 bases at V and 5 bases at J, with 10 bases in the middle. This CDR3 spans 14 amino acids. From germline, CDR1 is LNHNV and CDR2 YYDKDF (reference sequence). CDR3: CATSRTDTNNEQFF. The CDR3 DNA reads as TGTGCCACCAGCAGAACGGACACCAACAATGAGCAGTTCTTC.

The chain links TRBV13 to TRBJ2-3; no clear D. The CDR3 has 14 residues. With 0 bases removed from V and 6 bases from J, the gap between germline ends came to 10 bases. Germline CDR1 reads PRHDT; CDR2 reads FYEKMQ (reference sequence). The DNA of the CDR3 is TGTGCCAGCAGCTTAGGGCTAGTTGTTGATACGCAGTATTTT. This encodes CASSLGLVVDTQYF.

The chain is built from TRBV6-1 and TRBJ2-1; 8 bases align to TRBD2. This CDR3 is built from 18 residues. The junction had 8 bases not matched to a gene; V was cut back by 0 bases and J by 1 base. Germline V gene lookup returns CDR1 MNHNS and CDR2 SASEGT. The CDR3 sequence: CASSEAIPERGSYNEQFF. In DNA, the CDR3 is TGTGCCAGCAGTGAAGCGATCCCAGAGCGGGGGTCCTACAATGAGCAGTTCTTC.

The chain has TRBV9 and TRBJ2-2; TRBD2 agrees at 9 bases. Germline V gene sequence: CDR1 SGDLS, CDR2 YYNGEE. CDR3 length equals 15 residues. V lost 0 bases, J lost 8 bases, and 5 bases stayed unmatched. The CDR3 sequence: CASSVGGLALGELFF. The CDR3 nucleotides read TGTGCCAGCAGCGTAGGGGGACTAGCTTTAGGGGAGCTGTTTTTT. The whole variable domain, remainder taken from reference TRBV9 and TRBJ2-2, is DSGVTQTPKHLITATGQRVTLRCSPRSGDLSVYWYQQSLDQGLQFLIQYYNGEERAKGNILERFSAQQFPDLHSELNLSSLELGDSALYFCASSVGGLALGELFFGEGSRLTVL.

The chain is built from TRBV4-1 and TRBJ2-1, with TRBD2 matching 8 bases. CDR3 length: 15 amino acids. V lost 4 bases and J lost 5; bases outside the gene matches: 7. Germline lookup yields CDR1 MGHRA and CDR2 YSYEKL. In nucleotides, the CDR3 is TGCGCCAGCAGCCTATTCCCGGGAGGGGACAATGAGCAGTTCTTC. Its protein is CASSLFPGGDNEQFF.

V is TRBV7-6 and J is TRBJ2-5; 10 bases are shared with TRBD2. CDR3 size: 16 residues. Germline CDR1 reads SGHVS; CDR2 reads FNYEAQ. V trimming: 3 bases; J trimming: 5 bases; junction bases outside the gene matches: 9. As DNA, the CDR3 is TGTGCCAGCAGCTTGGAGCGGGGGGGATCGTGGGAGACCCAGTACTTC. Amino acid sequence: CASSLERGGSWETQYF.

The chain has TRBV2 and TRBJ1-5, with D uncertain. V dropped 0 bases and J dropped 5 bases, with 14 bases sitting between them. Looked up from germline, CDR1 is SNHLY and CDR2 is FYNNEI. This CDR3 is 16 amino acids long. The CDR3 bases are TGTGCCAGCAGTGAAGCGCTTCTCTCAGCTGATCAGCCCCAGCATTTT. It specifies CASSEALLSADQPQHF.

The chain links TRBV7-2 to TRBJ2-5; 10 bases match TRBD2. The trim removed 6 bases at V and 3 bases at J, leaving 13 bases unmatched. This CDR3 contains 17 residues. Per the germline V gene, CDR1 is SGHTA and CDR2 is FQGNSA. The CDR3 coding sequence is TGTGCCAGCAGTTACCCATTGGGACTAGCGAGCGAAGAGACCCAGTACTTC. Its translation: CASSYPLGLASEETQYF.

V gene TRBV13 combines with J gene TRBJ2-2; 7 bases are shared with TRBD2. CDR1 is PRHDT, CDR2 FYEKMQ, per germline (reference sequence). The CDR3 is 18 amino acids. The V gene end was trimmed by 1 base and the J gene end by 2 bases; junction bases not matched to a gene: 10. CDR3 sequence: CASSLDLAEDQNTGELFF. The CDR3 DNA is TGTGCCAGCAGCTTAGACCTAGCGGAAGACCAAAACACCGGGGAGCTGTTTTTT.

The chain uses TRBV13 and TRBJ2-1, with no clear D. This CDR3 has 14 amino acids. The V end lost 3 bases, the J end lost 8 bases, and 14 bases lay between the germline ends. Germline V gene lookup returns CDR1 PRHDT and CDR2 FYEKMQ (reference sequence). The CDR3 loop reads CASSFPPSEDEQFF. The CDR3 nucleotides are TGTGCCAGCAGCTTCCCTCCTAGTGAGGATGAGCAGTTCTTC.

The chain has TRBV27 and TRBJ2-3; D gene ambiguous. V shed 5 bases and J shed 0 bases, with 6 bases lying between them. The CDR3 contains 13 residues. Germline V gene sequence: CDR1 MNHEY, CDR2 SMNVEV (reference sequence). The CDR3 protein is CASSHGSTDTQYF. The CDR3 DNA sequence: TGTGCCAGCAGTCATGGGAGCACAGATACGCAGTATTTT.

This chain joins TRBV19 and TRBJ1-4; no clear D. The V end was cut by 6 bases, the J end by 6 bases, with 14 bases between. Germline V gene lookup returns CDR1 LNHDA and CDR2 SQIVND (reference sequence). The CDR3 is 14 amino acids. As DNA, the CDR3 is TGTGCCAGTAGCGCACTATTCGGGGATGAAAAACTGTTTTTT. Translation: CASSALFGDEKLFF.

The V and J genes are TRBV5-6 and TRBJ2-7; 12 bases are a match to TRBD2. Germline V gene lookup returns CDR1 SGHDT and CDR2 YYEEEE. This CDR3 is built from 15 residues. V lost 3 bases to trimming and J lost 2 bases; unmatched junction nucleotides: 3. CDR3 sequence: CASSYSSGRAYEQYF. CDR3 sequence (DNA): TGTGCCAGCAGCTATTCTAGCGGGAGGGCCTACGAGCAGTACTTC.

This CDR3 is CASSLFRGDTEAFF. CDR3 nucleotide sequence: TGTGCCAGCAGTTTATTTCGGGGTGACACTGAAGCTTTCTTT. The gene calls are TRBV27 and TRBJ1-1; D unclear. Trimming shortened V by 1 base and J by 3 bases, and 9 bases separated the two germline ends. CDR1 is MNHEY and CDR2 is SMNVEV in the germline V gene (reference sequence). The CDR3 has 14 residues.

This chain uses TRBV6-1 with TRBJ2-1; 11 nucleotides agree with TRBD2. Per the germline V gene, CDR1 is MNHNS and CDR2 is SASEGT. There are 18 residues in the CDR3. V lost 1 base to trimming and J lost 4 bases; unmatched junction nucleotides: 9. The DNA for the CDR3 is TGTGCCAGCAGTGAAGTCGGCACTAGCGGGAGTGGATACAATGAGCAGTTCTTC. Its translation is CASSEVGTSGSGYNEQFF.